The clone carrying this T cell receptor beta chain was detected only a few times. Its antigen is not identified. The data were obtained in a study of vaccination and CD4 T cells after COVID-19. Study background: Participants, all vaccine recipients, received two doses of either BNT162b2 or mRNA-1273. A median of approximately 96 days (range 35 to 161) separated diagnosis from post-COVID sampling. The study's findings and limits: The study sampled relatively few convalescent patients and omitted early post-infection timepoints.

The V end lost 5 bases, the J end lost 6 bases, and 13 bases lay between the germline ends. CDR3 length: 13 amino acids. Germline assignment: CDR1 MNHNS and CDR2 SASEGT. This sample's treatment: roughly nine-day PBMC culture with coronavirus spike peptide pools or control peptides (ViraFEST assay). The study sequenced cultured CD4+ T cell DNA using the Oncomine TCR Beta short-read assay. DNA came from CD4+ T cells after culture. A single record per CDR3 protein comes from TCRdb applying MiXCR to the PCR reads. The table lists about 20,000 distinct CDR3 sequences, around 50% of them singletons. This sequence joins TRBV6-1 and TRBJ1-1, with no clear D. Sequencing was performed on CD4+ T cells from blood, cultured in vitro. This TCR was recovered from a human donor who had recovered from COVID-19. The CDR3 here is CASSKRHAPEAFF. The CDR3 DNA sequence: TGTGCCAGCAGTAAGAGACACGCTCCTGAAGCTTTCTTT.